This paragraph reports one T cell receptor (beta chain). The sample belongs to a study of blood T cell repertoires in COVID-19. The CDR3 has 15 residues. The germline V gene encodes CDR1 SEHNR and CDR2 FQNEAQ (reference sequence). V was pared by 2 bases and J by 8 bases, with 7 bases of the junction left unmatched. Here immunoSEQ multiplex PCR was the method, and the copy in TCRdb shows in-frame clones only, minus some. Of 150,000 to 200,000 clones in the sample, about 88% were seen once. The clonotype was recovered from a woman aged 45-65 years with COVID-19, enrolled during active disease. What was sequenced was peripheral blood. The gene calls are TRBV7-9 and TRBJ2-1, with 9 bases fitting TRBD1. The CDR3 nucleotides read TGTGCCAGCAGCTTACGGGACAGGGCTAGGGATGAGCAGTTCTTC. Residues: CASSLRDRARDEQFF. The full variable domain, its missing parts supplied by reference TRBV7-9 and TRBJ2-1, is DTGVSQNPRHKITKRGQNVTFRCDPISEHNRLYWYRQTLGQGPEFLTYFQNEAQLEKSRLLSDRFSAERPKGSFSTLEIQRTEQGDSAMYLCASSLRDRARDEQFFGPGTRLTVL.